The present entry profiles one T cell receptor beta chain with its context. This sample is drawn from a study of blood T cell repertoires in COVID-19. The method was immunoSEQ multiplex PCR; TCRdb's version includes in-frame clones alone and lacks a portion of them. The table has approximately 180,000 clones, around nine tenths seen once. Deletions cut 6 bases from V and 6 bases from J, with 17 bases between. The CDR3 loop spans 15 amino acids. Germline V lookup: CDR1 LGHDT, CDR2 YNNKEL (reference sequence). The clonotype was recovered from a human donor in a cohort sampled during active COVID-19. V gene TRBV3-1 (or the pseudogene TRBV3-2) combines with J gene TRBJ2-2; possible D gene TRBD1, 5 bases. Sequencing used peripheral blood. DNA for the CDR3: TGTGCCAGCAGTAACGACCGGCCAGGGTCCGGGGAGCTGTTTTTT. Its translation: CASSNDRPGSGELFF.